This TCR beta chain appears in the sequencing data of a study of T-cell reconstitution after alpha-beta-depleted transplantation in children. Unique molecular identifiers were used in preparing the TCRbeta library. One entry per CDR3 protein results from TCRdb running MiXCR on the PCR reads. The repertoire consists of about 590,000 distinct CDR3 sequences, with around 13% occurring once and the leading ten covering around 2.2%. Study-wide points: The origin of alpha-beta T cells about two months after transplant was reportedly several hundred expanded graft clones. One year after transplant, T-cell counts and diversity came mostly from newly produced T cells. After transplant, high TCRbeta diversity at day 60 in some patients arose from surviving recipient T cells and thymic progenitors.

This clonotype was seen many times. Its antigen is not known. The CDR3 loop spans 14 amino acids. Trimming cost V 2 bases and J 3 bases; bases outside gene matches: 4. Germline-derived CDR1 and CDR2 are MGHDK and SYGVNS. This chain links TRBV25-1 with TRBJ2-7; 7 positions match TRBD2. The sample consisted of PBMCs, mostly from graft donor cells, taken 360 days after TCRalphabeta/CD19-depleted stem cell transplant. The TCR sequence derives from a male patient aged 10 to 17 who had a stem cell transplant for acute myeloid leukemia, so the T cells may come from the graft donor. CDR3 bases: TGTGCCAGCAGTGAACCTAGCGGTGTCTACGAGCAGTACTTC. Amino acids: CASSEPSGVYEQYF.